This T cell receptor (beta chain) was identified in a study of OX40 agonist ivuxolimab in advanced cancers. On the study more broadly: In three patients, partial responses were observed, one with hepatocellular carcinoma and two with cutaneous melanoma.

In the case of this clone: Its antigen is as yet unknown.

General study points: Expanded clones were, on average, more numerous among CD8+ T cells than CD4+. There were also nonresponders showing low normalized T-cell clonal expansion. CD4+ and CD8+ blood T cells expanded clonally by week 6 at 0.1 to 3.0 mg/kg.

V was pared by 0 bases and J by 6 bases, with 12 bases between. The CDR3 is 14 residues long. Per germline, CDR1 SGHDT and CDR2 YYEEEE. Clones were sequenced by immunoSEQ multiplex PCR, and TCRdb holds only the in-frame ones, with some missing. The sample lists tens of thousands of clones; about 90% were seen once. The sample in question was CD4+ or CD8+ T cells sorted from blood, obtained in a trial of the OX40 agonist ivuxolimab. The chain links TRBV5-6 to TRBJ1-1, with no clear D. The receptor was derived from an adult with an advanced solid tumor such as melanoma, head and neck, liver or kidney cancer. In DNA, the CDR3 is TGTGCCAGCAGCTTGGCTACCGCCGGGTCTGAAGCTTTCTTT. Translation gives CASSLATAGSEAFF.